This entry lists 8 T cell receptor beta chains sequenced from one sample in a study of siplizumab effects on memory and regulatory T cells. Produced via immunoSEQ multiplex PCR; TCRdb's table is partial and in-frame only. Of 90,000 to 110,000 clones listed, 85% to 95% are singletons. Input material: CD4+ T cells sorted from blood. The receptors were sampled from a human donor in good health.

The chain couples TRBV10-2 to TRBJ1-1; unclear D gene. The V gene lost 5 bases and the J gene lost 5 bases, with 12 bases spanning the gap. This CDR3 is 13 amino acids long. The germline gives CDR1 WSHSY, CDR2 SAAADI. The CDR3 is CASSPSGGTEAFF. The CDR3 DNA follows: TGCGCCAGCAGTCCTAGCGGAGGTACTGAAGCTTTCTTT.

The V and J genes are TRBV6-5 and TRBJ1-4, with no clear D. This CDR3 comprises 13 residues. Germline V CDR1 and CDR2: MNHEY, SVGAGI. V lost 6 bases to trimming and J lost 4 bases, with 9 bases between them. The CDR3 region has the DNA TGTGCCAGCAGGCGGGCGGTTAATGAAAAACTGTTTTTT. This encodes CASRRAVNEKLFF.

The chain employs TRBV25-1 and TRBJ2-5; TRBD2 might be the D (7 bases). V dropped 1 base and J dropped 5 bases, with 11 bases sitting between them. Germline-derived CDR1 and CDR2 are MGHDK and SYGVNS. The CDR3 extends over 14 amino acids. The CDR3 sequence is CASSEWGGHETQYF. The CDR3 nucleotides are TGTGCCAGCAGTGAATGGGGGGGCCACGAGACCCAGTACTTC. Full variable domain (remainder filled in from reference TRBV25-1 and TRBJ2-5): EADIYQTPRYLVIGTGKKITLECSQTMGHDKMYWYQQDPGMELHLIHYSYGVNSTEKGDLSSESTVSRIRTEHFPLTLESARPSHTSQYLCASSEWGGHETQYFGPGTRLLVL.

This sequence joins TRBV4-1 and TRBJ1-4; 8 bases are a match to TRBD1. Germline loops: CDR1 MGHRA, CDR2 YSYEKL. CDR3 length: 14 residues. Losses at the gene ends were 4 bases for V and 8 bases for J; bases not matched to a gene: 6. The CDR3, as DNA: TGCGCCAGCAGCCTCAGGGGGCGATACGAAAAACTGTTTTTT. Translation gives CASSLRGRYEKLFF.

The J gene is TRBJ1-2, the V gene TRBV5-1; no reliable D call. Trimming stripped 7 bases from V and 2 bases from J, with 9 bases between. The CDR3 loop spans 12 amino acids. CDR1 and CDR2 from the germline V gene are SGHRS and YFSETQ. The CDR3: CASGRENYGYTF. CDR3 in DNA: TGCGCCAGCGGCCGGGAGAACTATGGCTACACCTTC.

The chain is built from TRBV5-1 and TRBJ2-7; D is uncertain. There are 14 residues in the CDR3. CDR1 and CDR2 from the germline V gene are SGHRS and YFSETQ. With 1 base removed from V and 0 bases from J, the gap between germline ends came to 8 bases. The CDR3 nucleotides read TGCGCCAGCAGCTTGTTGTCATCCTCCTACGAGCAGTACTTC. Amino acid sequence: CASSLLSSSYEQYF.

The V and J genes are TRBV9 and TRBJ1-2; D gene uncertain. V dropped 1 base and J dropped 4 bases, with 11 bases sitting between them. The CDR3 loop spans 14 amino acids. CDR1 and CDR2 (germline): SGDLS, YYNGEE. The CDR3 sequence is CASSVQGTSYGYTF. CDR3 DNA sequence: TGTGCCAGCAGCGTACAAGGCACATCCTATGGCTACACCTTC.

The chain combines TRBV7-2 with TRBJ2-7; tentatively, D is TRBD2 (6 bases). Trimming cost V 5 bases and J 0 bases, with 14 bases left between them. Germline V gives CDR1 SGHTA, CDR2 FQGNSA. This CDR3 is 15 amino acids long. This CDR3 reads CASSRTSRSSYEQYF. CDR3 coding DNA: TGTGCCAGCAGCCGTACTAGCCGGAGCTCCTACGAGCAGTACTTC.